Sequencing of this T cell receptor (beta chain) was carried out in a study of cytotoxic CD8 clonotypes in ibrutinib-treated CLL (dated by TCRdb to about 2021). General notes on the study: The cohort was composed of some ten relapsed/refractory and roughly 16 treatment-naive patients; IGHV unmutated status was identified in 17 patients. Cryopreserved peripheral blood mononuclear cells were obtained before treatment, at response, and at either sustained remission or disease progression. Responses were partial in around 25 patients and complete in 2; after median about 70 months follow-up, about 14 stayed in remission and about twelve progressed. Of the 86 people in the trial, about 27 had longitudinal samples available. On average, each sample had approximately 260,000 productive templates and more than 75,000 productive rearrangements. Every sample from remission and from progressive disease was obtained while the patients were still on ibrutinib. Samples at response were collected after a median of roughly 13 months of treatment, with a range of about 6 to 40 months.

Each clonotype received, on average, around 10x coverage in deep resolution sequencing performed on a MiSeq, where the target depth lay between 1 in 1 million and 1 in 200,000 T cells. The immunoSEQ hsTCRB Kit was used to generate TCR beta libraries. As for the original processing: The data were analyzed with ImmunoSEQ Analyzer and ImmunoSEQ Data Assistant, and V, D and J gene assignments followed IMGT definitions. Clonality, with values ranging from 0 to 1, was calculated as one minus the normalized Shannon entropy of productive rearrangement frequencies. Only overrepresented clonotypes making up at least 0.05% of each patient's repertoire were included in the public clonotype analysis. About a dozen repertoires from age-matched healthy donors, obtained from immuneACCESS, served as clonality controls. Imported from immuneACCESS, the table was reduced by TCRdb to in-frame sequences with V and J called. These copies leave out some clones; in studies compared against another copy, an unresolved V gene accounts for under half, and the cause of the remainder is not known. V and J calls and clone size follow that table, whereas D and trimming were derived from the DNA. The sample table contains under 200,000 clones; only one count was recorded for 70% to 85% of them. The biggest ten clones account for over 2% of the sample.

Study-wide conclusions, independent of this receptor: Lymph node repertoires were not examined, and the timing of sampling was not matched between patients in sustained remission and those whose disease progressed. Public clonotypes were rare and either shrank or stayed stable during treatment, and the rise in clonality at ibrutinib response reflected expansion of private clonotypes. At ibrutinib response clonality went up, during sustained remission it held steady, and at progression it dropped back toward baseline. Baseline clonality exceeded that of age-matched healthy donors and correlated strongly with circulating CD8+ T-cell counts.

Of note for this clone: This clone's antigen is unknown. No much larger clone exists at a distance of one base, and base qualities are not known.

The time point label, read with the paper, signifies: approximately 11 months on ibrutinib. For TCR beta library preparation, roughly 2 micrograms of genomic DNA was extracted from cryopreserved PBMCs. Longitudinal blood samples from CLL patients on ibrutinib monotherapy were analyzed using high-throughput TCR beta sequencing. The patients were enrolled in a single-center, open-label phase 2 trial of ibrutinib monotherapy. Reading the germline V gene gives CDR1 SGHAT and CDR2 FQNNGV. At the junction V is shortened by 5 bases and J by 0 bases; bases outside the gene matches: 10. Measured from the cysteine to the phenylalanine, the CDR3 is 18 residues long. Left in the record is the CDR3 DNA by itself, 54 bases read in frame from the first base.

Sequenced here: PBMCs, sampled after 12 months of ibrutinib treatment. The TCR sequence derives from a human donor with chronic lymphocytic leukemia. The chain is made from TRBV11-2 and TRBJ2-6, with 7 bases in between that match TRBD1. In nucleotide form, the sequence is TGTGCCAGCAGCCCCGCCGGACAGGTGATCTCTGGGGCCAACGTCCTGACTTTC. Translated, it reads CASSPAGQVISGANVLTF.